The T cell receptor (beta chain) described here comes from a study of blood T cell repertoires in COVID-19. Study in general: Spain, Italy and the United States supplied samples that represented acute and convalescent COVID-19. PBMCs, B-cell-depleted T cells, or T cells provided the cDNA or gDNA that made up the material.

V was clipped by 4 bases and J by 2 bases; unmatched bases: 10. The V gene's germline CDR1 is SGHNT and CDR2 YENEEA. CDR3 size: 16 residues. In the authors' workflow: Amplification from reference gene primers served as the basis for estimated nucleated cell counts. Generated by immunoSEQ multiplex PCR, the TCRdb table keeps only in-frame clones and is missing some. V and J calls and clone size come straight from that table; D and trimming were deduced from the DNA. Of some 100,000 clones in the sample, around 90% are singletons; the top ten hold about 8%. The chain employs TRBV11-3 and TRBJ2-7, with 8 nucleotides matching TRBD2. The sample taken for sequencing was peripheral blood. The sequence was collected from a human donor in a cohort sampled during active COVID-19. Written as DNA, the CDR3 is TGTGCCAGCAGCTATATGACACTAGCGGTAGCCTACGAGCAGTACTTC. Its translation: CASSYMTLAVAYEQYF.